One sample yielded the 8 T cell receptor beta chains listed below, sequenced in a study of T cell repertoires in cytomegalovirus infection. These receptors are not linked to any known antigen. TCRdb analysed the reads with MiXCR anew, one entry per CDR3 protein. The sample carries a few hundred thousand distinct CDR3 sequences, about two fifths recorded once. Sequencing was performed on cultured PBMCs, taken from culture after CMV antigen stimulation. These receptors all stem from a human donor in good health (CMV status not recorded). Some clones in this sample may be carry-over from other donors' samples.

As concerns this clonotype: Compared with germline, one end of the junction differs, possibly owing to a read error. The chain carries TRBV7-6 and TRBJ1-3; possible D gene TRBD1, 6 bases. The CDR3 has 14 amino acids. Germline V CDR1 and CDR2: SGHVS, FNYEAQ. Here the CDR3 DNA reads TGTGCCAGCAGCTTAGAGGCGACAGGAAGCACCATATATTTT. It is translated as CASSLEATGSTIYF.

The CDR3 spells CASSLDQNTEAFF. CDR3 sequence (DNA): TGTGCCAGCAGCTTGGATCAGAACACTGAAGCTTTCTTT. The chain has TRBV7-8 and TRBJ1-1; no reliable D call. This CDR3 is 13 amino acids long. Germline V lookup: CDR1 SGHVS, CDR2 FQNEAQ. The V end was cut by 3 bases, the J end by 1 base, with 6 bases between.

CDR3 DNA sequence: TGTGCCAGCAGCCCTGACAGGGGCCGCAACACTGAAGCTTTCTTT. Protein sequence: CASSPDRGRNTEAFF. This chain links TRBV7-2 with TRBJ1-1; 8 bases line up with TRBD1. Germline-derived CDR1 and CDR2 are SGHTA and FQGNSA. The CDR3 consists of 15 residues. After removal of 5 bases from V and 2 bases from J, the junction contained 7 bases not matched to a gene.

V gene TRBV20-1 combines with J gene TRBJ2-3, with D unresolved. CDR1 DFQATT and CDR2 SNEGSKA come from the germline V gene (reference sequence). This CDR3 is 14 amino acids long. Between the trimmed V and J ends, which lost 1 base and 0 bases, there was a span of 8 bases. The CDR3, as DNA: TGCAGTGCTAGAGCCTTCTTGAGCACAGATACGCAGTATTTT. As protein: CSARAFLSTDTQYF.

This clonotype appeared a few times. The chain uses TRBV7-2 and TRBJ1-4; tentatively, D is TRBD1 (6 bases). The CDR3 has 16 amino acids. Trimming removed 4 bases from V and 2 bases from J, with 14 bases in between. Germline CDR1 is SGHTA and CDR2 is FQGNSA. This chain's CDR3 is CASSSQNRATNEKLFF. The CDR3 DNA is TGTGCCAGCAGCTCTCAGAACAGGGCCACTAATGAAAAACTGTTTTTT.

This clonotype was found a few times. J is TRBJ1-5 and V is TRBV2, with D unresolved. Germline CDR1 is SNHLY and CDR2 is FYNNEI. V lost 8 bases, J lost 3 bases, and 17 bases lay in between. CDR3 length equals 15 residues. Written as DNA, the CDR3 is TGTGCCAGCTCAGCGTTGCTGACGGACAATCAGCCCCAGCATTTT. This gives the protein CASSALLTDNQPQHF. Full variable domain (missing parts from reference TRBV2 and TRBJ1-5): EPEVTQTPSHQVTQMGQEVILRCVPISNHLYFYWYRQILGQKVEFLVSFYNNEISEKSEIFDDQFSVERPDGSNFTLKIRSTKLEDSAMYFCASSALLTDNQPQHFGDGTRLSIL.

Here the CDR3 reads CASSNTGGTYEQYF. CDR3 DNA: TGTGCCAGCAGCAATACAGGCGGCACCTACGAGCAGTACTTC. V gene TRBV7-2 combines with J gene TRBJ2-7, with TRBD1 as a possible D gene (5 bases). This CDR3 has 14 residues. CDR1 SGHTA and CDR2 FQGNSA come from the germline V gene. Trimming pared 5 bases from V and 2 bases from J, leaving 13 bases between.

The V gene is TRBV4-3, the J gene TRBJ2-1; D is undetermined. Trimming removed 4 bases at V and 10 bases at J, with 17 bases between. CDR1 is LGHNA and CDR2 is YSLEER in the germline V gene. The length of the CDR3 is 14 residues. The chain's CDR3 is CASSPRVRDWEQFF. Written as DNA, the CDR3 is TGCGCCAGCAGCCCAAGGGTTAGGGATTGGGAGCAGTTCTTC.